Each of the 27 T cell receptor beta chains below was sequenced from the same sample in a study of blood T cell repertoires in COVID-19. Only in-frame clones appear in the TCRdb table, and some are missing; sequencing was by immunoSEQ multiplex PCR. The sample holds fewer than 350,000 clones, about 88% seen once. The material sequenced was PBMCs or T cells enriched from blood (not recorded which). All receptors come from a woman between 40 and 50 years old who had recovered from COVID-19.

This rearrangement joins TRBV7-2 to TRBJ1-1, with 8 bases fitting TRBD1. The length of the CDR3 is 15 residues. V gave up 6 bases and J gave up 2 bases; unmatched junction bases: 8. Germline values: CDR1 SGHTA, CDR2 FQGNSA. The CDR3 region has the DNA TGTGCCAGCAGTAGTCGACAGGGGATAAACACTGAAGCTTTCTTT. It yields the protein CASSSRQGINTEAFF.

This chain joins TRBV7-2 and TRBJ1-5; TRBD1 agrees at 8 bases. Per the germline V gene, CDR1 is SGHTA and CDR2 is FQGNSA. CDR3 length equals 17 residues. J gave up 2 bases and V 0 bases, and 6 bases lay outside the gene matches. The CDR3 reads CASSLALDREGNQPQHF. The CDR3 DNA sequence: TGTGCCAGCAGCTTAGCCCTGGACAGGGAAGGCAATCAGCCCCAGCATTTT.

The chain recombines TRBV11-2 with TRBJ2-7, with D unclear. The CDR3 consists of 13 residues. V lost 2 bases, J lost 3 bases, and 8 bases lay in between. Germline V gene lookup returns CDR1 SGHAT and CDR2 FQNNGV. CDR3 region: CASSLISFYEQYF. Here the CDR3 DNA reads TGTGCCAGCAGCTTAATCAGTTTCTACGAGCAGTACTTC.

The genes are TRBV7-6 and TRBJ2-2; D not certain. Trimming took off 0 bases at V and 2 bases at J, with 10 bases between the two ends. Germline V CDR1 and CDR2: SGHVS, FNYEAQ. CDR3 size: 16 residues. The CDR3 region has the DNA TGTGCCAGCAGCTTAGCGGCTAGTTTAAACACCGGGGAGCTGTTTTTT. Protein product: CASSLAASLNTGELFF.

The chain employs TRBV18 and TRBJ1-4, with TRBD1 matching 7 bases. Germline CDR1 is KGHSH and CDR2 is LQKENI. J gave up 7 bases and V 3 bases, and 5 bases lay outside the gene matches. The CDR3 contains 14 residues. As DNA, the CDR3 is TGTGCCAGCTCACCTACCCGGGACAGTGAAAAACTGTTTTTT. It translates to CASSPTRDSEKLFF.

The CDR3 spells CASSTQPRAMNTEAFF. The CDR3 DNA reads TGTGCCAGCAGCACCCAGCCCAGGGCTATGAACACTGAAGCTTTCTTT. The rearrangement uses TRBV7-8 and TRBJ1-1, with D possibly TRBD1 on 5 matching bases. The V gene lost 5 bases and the J gene lost 0 bases, with 16 bases spanning the gap. CDR1 and CDR2 (germline): SGHVS, FQNEAQ. This CDR3 is built from 16 residues.

The rearrangement uses TRBV4-3 and TRBJ1-2; TRBD1 might be the D (5 bases). Germline assignment: CDR1 LGHNA and CDR2 YSLEER. The CDR3 is 15 residues long. The V gene lost 0 bases and the J gene lost 4 bases, with 12 bases spanning the gap. This chain's CDR3 is CASSQDAMGGYGYTF. The DNA of the CDR3 is TGCGCCAGCAGCCAAGACGCTATGGGGGGCTATGGCTACACCTTC.

The chain is built from TRBV7-3 and TRBJ2-5, with 8 positions matching TRBD2. CDR1 is SGHTA and CDR2 is FQGTGA in the germline V gene. V was pared by 3 bases and J by 4 bases, with 4 bases of the junction left unmatched. The CDR3 loop spans 14 amino acids. The CDR3 DNA sequence: TGTGCCAGCAGCTTCGGGGGGGCCGGAGAGACCCAGTACTTC. This translates into CASSFGGAGETQYF.

The V gene is TRBV7-2, the J gene TRBJ1-1; TRBD1 aligns across 10 bases. With V trimmed by 1 base and J by 12 bases, 2 bases remained unmatched. CDR3 length: 12 amino acids. The germline CDR1 and CDR2 sequences are SGHTA and FQGNSA. CDR3 sequence reads: CASSLGQGATFF. The DNA for the CDR3 is TGTGCCAGCAGCTTAGGACAGGGGGCGACTTTCTTT.

The V gene is TRBV5-4, the J gene TRBJ2-1; D is uncertain. V was clipped by 6 bases and J by 0 bases, with 10 bases between them. Per the germline V gene, CDR1 is SGHNT and CDR2 is YYREEE (reference sequence). CDR3 length equals 14 residues. CDR3 in DNA: TGTGCCAGCAAACCCATGAGCTCCTACAATGAGCAGTTCTTC. It yields the protein CASKPMSSYNEQFF.

This chain connects TRBV10-2 to TRBJ2-3, with 9 bases fitting TRBD2. The germline V gene encodes CDR1 WSHSY and CDR2 SAAADI. The V and J ends lost 2 bases and 4 bases, in that order; junction bases with no gene match: 4. The length of the CDR3 is 15 residues. The CDR3 coding sequence is TGCGCCAGCAGTGAGCGAGCGGGGGGCTCAGATACGCAGTATTTT. Translating it yields CASSERAGGSDTQYF.

The V call is TRBV29-1, the J call TRBJ2-7; D remains ambiguous. V was shortened by 7 bases and J by 3 bases, with 16 bases between the two germline ends. The CDR3 has 13 amino acids. Per the germline V gene, CDR1 is SQVTM and CDR2 is ANQGSEA. CDR3 sequence (DNA): TGCAGCGCGGCACGAACTGGCGGCTACGAGCAGTACTTC. This sequence encodes CSAARTGGYEQYF.

This clone appeared a few times. V is TRBV24-1 and J is TRBJ1-1; TRBD1 matches 8 bases. The length of the CDR3 is 15 residues. Germline V gene data show CDR1 as KGHDR and CDR2 as SFDVKD. The V segment lost 9 bases and the J segment 4 bases; nucleotides outside the gene matches: 12. The CDR3 nucleotides are TGTGCCACCGAGACCGGGACAGGCTTAGCCACTGAAGCTTTCTTT. Translation: CATETGTGLATEAFF.

The chain carries TRBV6-2 or TRBV6-3 and TRBJ2-7; the match to TRBD2 covers 9 bases. The J segment lost 7 bases and the V segment lost 0 bases, leaving 10 bases of the junction unmatched. The CDR3 consists of 16 residues. CDR1 and CDR2 (germline): MNHEY, SVGEGT. CDR3 amino acids: CASSYSISAGGFEQYF. The CDR3 region has the DNA TGTGCCAGCAGTTACTCGATTTCAGCGGGAGGATTTGAGCAGTACTTC.

This chain joins TRBV27 and TRBJ1-2; D gene uncertain. Trimming stripped 4 bases from V and 6 bases from J, with 9 bases between. Germline V gene lookup returns CDR1 MNHEY and CDR2 SMNVEV (reference sequence). This CDR3 comprises 12 residues. The CDR3 here is CASSSPGDGYTF. CDR3 DNA: TGTGCCAGCAGTTCGCCCGGGGATGGCTACACCTTC.

The chain links TRBV7-6 to TRBJ2-1, with TRBD2 matching over 7 bases. The CDR3 totals 16 residues. Germline V CDR1 and CDR2: SGHVS, FNYEAQ. V gave up 5 bases and J gave up 2 bases; unmatched junction bases: 9. CDR3 sequence (DNA): TGTGCCAGCAGCCCAACGGGCGGGAGTACCTACAATGAGCAGTTCTTC. Encoded protein: CASSPTGGSTYNEQFF. Full variable domain (missing parts from reference TRBV7-6 and TRBJ2-1): GAGVSQSPRYKVTKRGQDVALRCDPISGHVSLYWYRQALGQGPEFLTYFNYEAQQDKSGLPNDRFSAERPEGSISTLTIQRTEQRDSAMYRCASSPTGGSTYNEQFFGPGTRLTVL.

The sample holds a few counts of this clone. V and J are TRBV5-4 and TRBJ2-1, with a weak D call TRBD1 (6 bases). Looked up from germline, CDR1 is SGHNT and CDR2 is YYREEE (reference sequence). The CDR3 consists of 13 residues. V was shortened by 3 bases and J by 4 bases, with 8 bases between the two germline ends. The chain's CDR3 is CASSSQGYNEQFF. CDR3 sequence (DNA): TGTGCCAGCAGCTCACAGGGTTACAATGAGCAGTTCTTC.

The chain links TRBV9 to TRBJ2-5; D possibly corresponds to TRBD2 (6 bases). The CDR3 has 15 amino acids. The germline gives CDR1 SGDLS, CDR2 YYNGEE. V was clipped by 4 bases and J by 1 base, with 14 bases between them. The CDR3 reads CASSLPIGGQETQYF. The CDR3 nucleotides are TGTGCCAGCAGCCTCCCGATCGGGGGCCAAGAGACCCAGTACTTC.

The chain recombines TRBV6-2 or TRBV6-3 with TRBJ1-1; 7 bases match TRBD1. Germline CDR1 MNHEY, CDR2 SVGEGT. The ends lost 6 bases at V and 1 base at J; junction bases unmatched: 8. There are 15 residues in the CDR3. CDR3 amino acids: CASSPAWTGNTEAFF. CDR3 nucleotides: TGTGCCAGCAGCCCCGCCTGGACAGGGAACACTGAAGCTTTCTTT.

The rearrangement joins TRBV10-3 to TRBJ1-2, with D tentatively TRBD1 (5 bases). CDR1 is ENHRY, CDR2 SYGVKD, per germline. Trimming stripped 0 bases from V and 4 bases from J, with 12 bases between. The CDR3 sequence is 15 residues long. CDR3 in amino acids: CAISESGGHFYGYTF. The CDR3 DNA is TGTGCCATCAGTGAGTCGGGAGGACACTTCTATGGCTACACCTTC.

The chain links TRBV7-2 to TRBJ2-5; 11 bases match TRBD2. The V and J ends lost 5 bases and 4 bases, in that order; junction bases with no gene match: 9. CDR3 size: 16 residues. Germline CDR1 SGHTA, CDR2 FQGNSA. CDR3 nucleotide sequence: TGTGCCAGCAGCCCTACTAGCGGGAGTATGGGAGAGACCCAGTACTTC. This sequence encodes CASSPTSGSMGETQYF.

V usage is TRBV29-1 and J usage is TRBJ1-3, with 8 positions matching TRBD1. The germline CDR1 and CDR2 sequences are SQVTM and ANQGSEA. The CDR3 has 15 residues. V trimming: 4 bases; J trimming: 0 bases; junction bases outside the gene matches: 5. The CDR3 here is CSVVTGEPSGNTIYF. DNA of the CDR3: TGCAGCGTTGTGACAGGGGAACCCTCTGGAAACACCATATATTTT.

V usage is TRBV11-1 and J usage is TRBJ2-2; 9 bases agree with TRBD1. The CDR3 covers 14 residues. Trimming took 5 bases from V and 3 from J; bases not matched to a gene: 1. Germline V lookup: CDR1 SGHAT, CDR2 FQDESV (reference sequence). The CDR3 region is CASSRDRDTGELFF. For the CDR3, the DNA is TGTGCCAGCAGCAGGGACAGGGACACCGGGGAGCTGTTTTTT.

V is TRBV24-1 and J is TRBJ2-2; D possibly corresponds to TRBD2 (5 bases). Trimming removed 0 bases at V and 5 bases at J, with 6 bases between. Germline values: CDR1 KGHDR, CDR2 SFDVKD. CDR3 length: 14 amino acids. The CDR3 sequence: CATSDLRRTGELFF. In nucleotides, the CDR3 is TGTGCCACCAGTGATTTGAGGAGGACCGGGGAGCTGTTTTTT.

The gene calls are TRBV14 and TRBJ2-7, with TRBD2 matching 7 bases. Germline CDR1 and CDR2: SGHDN and FVKESK. The length of the CDR3 is 15 residues. Trimming took 3 bases from V and 3 from J; bases not matched to a gene: 8. CDR3 in DNA: TGTGCCAGCAGCCAGTCGGGGGGTCTGAACTACGAGCAGTACTTC. Amino acids: CASSQSGGLNYEQYF.

V is TRBV30 and J is TRBJ1-2, with D possibly being TRBD1 (5 bases). V was cut by 0 bases and J by 4 bases, with 21 bases left in between. This CDR3 is built from 17 residues. CDR1 is GTSNPN and CDR2 is SVGIG in the germline V gene (reference sequence). CDR3 nucleotide sequence: TGTGCCTGGAGTGTCCCCGAGGTCCACCAGGGTCGCTATGGCTACACCTTC. Its translation is CAWSVPEVHQGRYGYTF.

This rearrangement joins TRBV21-1 to TRBJ1-5; the table calls TRBD1, which could not be checked here. TRBV21-1 is a pseudogene segment. The CDR3 sequence is 19 residues long. Here the CDR3 DNA reads TGTGCCAGCAGCAAAGGAGGGACAGTGAAGGGAGGTAGCAATCAGCCCCAGCATTTT. Translating gives CASSKGGTVKGGSNQPQHF.